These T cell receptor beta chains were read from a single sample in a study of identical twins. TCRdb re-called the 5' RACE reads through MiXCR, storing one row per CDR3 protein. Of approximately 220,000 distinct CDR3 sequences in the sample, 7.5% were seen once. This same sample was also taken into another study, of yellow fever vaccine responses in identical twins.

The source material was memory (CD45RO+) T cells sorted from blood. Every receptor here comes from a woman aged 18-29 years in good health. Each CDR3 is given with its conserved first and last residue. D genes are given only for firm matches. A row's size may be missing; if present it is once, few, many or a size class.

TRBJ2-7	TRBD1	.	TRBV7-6	TGTGCCAGCAGCTTCGACAGGGGAGGCTACGAGCAGTACTTC	CASSFDRGGYEQYF
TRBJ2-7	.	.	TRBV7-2	TGTGCCAGCAGCCGGGGACGGACTACCTACGAGCAGTACTTC	CASSRGRTTYEQYF
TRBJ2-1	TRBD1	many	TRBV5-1	TGCGCCAGCAGCTTGGGAGGGACAGGGAGGAATGAGCAGTTCTTC	CASSLGGTGRNEQFF
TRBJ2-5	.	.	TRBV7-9	TGTGCCAGCAAACAATTGACCCCCGGTGAGACCCAGTACTTC	CASKQLTPGETQYF
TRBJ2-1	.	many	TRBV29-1	TGCAGCGGCCGACCACAGGGCAATGAGCAGTTCTTC	CSGRPQGNEQFF
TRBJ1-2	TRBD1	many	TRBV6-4	TGTGCCAGCAGTGTGCGAGGGGGCGGTGGCTACACCTTC	CASSVRGGGGYTF
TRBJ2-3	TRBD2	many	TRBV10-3	TGTGCCATCAGTTCTGCCTGGGGCGGGGGGCCAAGCACAGATACGCAGTATTTT	CAISSAWGGGPSTDTQYF
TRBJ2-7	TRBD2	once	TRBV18	TGTGCCAGCTCCGGACTAGCGGGAGGGCCAGGCGAGCAGTACTTC	CASSGLAGGPGEQYF
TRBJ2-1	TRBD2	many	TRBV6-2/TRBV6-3	TGTGCCAGCAGTTACTCGTTAGCGGGAGAAGGCACCTCCTACAATGAGCAGTTCTTC	CASSYSLAGEGTSYNEQFF
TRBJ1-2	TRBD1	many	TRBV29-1	TGCAGCGTTGTAGGGGACAGGGCTTTGGATGGCTACACCTTC	CSVVGDRALDGYTF
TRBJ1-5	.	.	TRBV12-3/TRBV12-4	TGTACCTTCAGTTTCAAGGCAGGGGCCTTTATATATAGCAATCAGCCCCAGCATTTT	CTFSFKAGAFIYSNQPQHF
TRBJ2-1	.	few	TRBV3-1	TGTGCCAGCAGTGCCCGGGAGCGGATGTTCTCCTACAATGAGCAGTTCTTC	CASSARERMFSYNEQFF
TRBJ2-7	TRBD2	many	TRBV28	TGTGCCAGCAGGGTCGTAGGACTAGCGGGAGGGCAGGTCTACGAGCAGTACTTC	CASRVVGLAGGQVYEQYF
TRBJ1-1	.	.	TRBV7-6	TGTGCCAGCAGCTCCCAACCCCTGACAGGATTGAACACTGAAGCTTTCTTT	CASSSQPLTGLNTEAFF
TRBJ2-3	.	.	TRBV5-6	TGTGCCAGCAGCTTGCGAGTGGCAGATACGCAGTATTTT	CASSLRVADTQYF
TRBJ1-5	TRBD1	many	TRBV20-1	TGCAGTGCTTTCGACAGGGATGGACAGCCCCAGCATTTT	CSAFDRDGQPQHF
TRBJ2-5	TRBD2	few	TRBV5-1	TGCGCCAGCAGGGGGAGGGAACAAGAGACCCAGTACTTC	CASRGREQETQYF